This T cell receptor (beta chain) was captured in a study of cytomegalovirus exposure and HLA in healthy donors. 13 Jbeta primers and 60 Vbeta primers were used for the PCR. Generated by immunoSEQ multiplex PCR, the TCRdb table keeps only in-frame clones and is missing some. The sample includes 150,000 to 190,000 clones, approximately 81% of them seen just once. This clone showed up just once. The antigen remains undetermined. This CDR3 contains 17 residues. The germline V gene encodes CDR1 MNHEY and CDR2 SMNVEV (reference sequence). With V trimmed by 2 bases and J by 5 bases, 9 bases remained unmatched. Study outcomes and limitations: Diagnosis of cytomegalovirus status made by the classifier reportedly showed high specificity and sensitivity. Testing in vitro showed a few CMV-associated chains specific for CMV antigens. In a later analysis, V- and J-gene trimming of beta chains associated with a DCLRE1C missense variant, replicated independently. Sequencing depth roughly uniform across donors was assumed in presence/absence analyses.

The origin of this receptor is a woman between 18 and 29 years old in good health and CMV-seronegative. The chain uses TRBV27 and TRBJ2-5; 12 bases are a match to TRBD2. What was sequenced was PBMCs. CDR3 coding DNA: TGTGCCAGCAGTTTAACTCGACTAGCGGGGGTTCGGGAGACCCAGTACTTC. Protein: CASSLTRLAGVRETQYF.